One sample yielded the 21 T cell receptor beta chains listed below, sequenced in a study of control samples from healthy donors and cancer patients. Assay used: immunoSEQ multiplex PCR; TCRdb lists only in-frame clones, some missing. Of 110,000 to 150,000 clones in the sample, just under 95% were seen once. Sequenced material: PBMCs. The receptors were sampled from a man between 60 and 75 years old with colorectal cancer.

The chain uses TRBV14 and TRBJ1-5; D may be TRBD1 (5 bases). Germline-derived CDR1 and CDR2 are SGHDN and FVKESK. V lost 1 base and J lost 6, with 10 bases in between. The CDR3 extends over 14 amino acids. The CDR3 bases are TGTGCCAGCAGCCAAGGGGGGGGAAGTCAGCCCCAGCATTTT. As protein: CASSQGGGSQPQHF.

The rearrangement uses TRBV7-9 and TRBJ1-2; no clear D gene. There are 14 residues in the CDR3. Trimming removed 5 bases at V and 7 bases at J, with 17 bases between. Germline CDR1 and CDR2: SEHNR and FQNEAQ (reference sequence). CDR3 nucleotides: TGTGCCAGCAGCCCATCTGGCACGGCGAGTGGCTACACCTTC. Translation gives CASSPSGTASGYTF.

The rearrangement links TRBV27 to TRBJ2-3, with TRBD2 matching 13 bases. This CDR3 is built from 15 residues. Germline trimming cut 7 bases from V and 5 bases from J; bases unmatched to any gene: 6. Per the germline V gene, CDR1 is MNHEY and CDR2 is SMNVEV (reference sequence). The DNA of the CDR3 is TGTGCCAGCAATCAACTAGCGGGGGGGCAAGATACGCAGTATTTT. Translated, it gives CASNQLAGGQDTQYF.

The rearrangement uses TRBV6-5 and TRBJ2-5, with D tentatively TRBD1 (6 bases). CDR3 length equals 15 residues. From germline, CDR1 is MNHEY and CDR2 SVGAGI. The V gene lost 4 bases and the J gene lost 5 bases, with 17 bases spanning the gap. CDR3 coding DNA: TGTGCCAGCAGTTGGAATCAACAGGGCGGTGAGACCCAGTACTTC. Encoded protein: CASSWNQQGGETQYF.

This chain's CDR3 is CASSEQGQGVSDTQYF. CDR3 nucleotide sequence: TGCGCCAGCAGCGAACAAGGACAGGGGGTCTCAGATACGCAGTATTTT. The gene calls are TRBV5-1 and TRBJ2-3; 10 nucleotides align to TRBD1. The CDR3 spans 16 residues. Germline V CDR1 and CDR2: SGHRS, YFSETQ. After removal of 4 bases from V and 4 bases from J, the junction contained 9 bases not matched to a gene.

The CDR3 loop is CASSQGSAGFTDTQYF. CDR3 nucleotide sequence: TGTGCCAGCAGCCAAGGGTCTGCGGGCTTCACAGATACGCAGTATTTT. The rearrangement uses TRBV3-1 (or the pseudogene TRBV3-2) and TRBJ2-3; D is possibly TRBD2 (5 bases). Trimming left V 1 base short and J 2 bases short, with 13 bases between. Germline V gene sequence: CDR1 LGHDT, CDR2 YNNKEL (reference sequence). The CDR3 is 16 residues long.

This clone was counted once. The chain carries TRBV11-3 and TRBJ2-2, with TRBD2 identical over 8 bases. V gave up 1 base and J gave up 5 bases; unmatched junction bases: 9. Germline assignment: CDR1 SGHNT and CDR2 YENEEA. The CDR3 consists of 17 residues. CDR3 in DNA: TGTGCCAGCAGCTTAGGAAGGACTAGCATGGATACCGGGGAGCTGTTTTTT. Protein sequence: CASSLGRTSMDTGELFF.

This clone was recorded once. The gene calls are TRBV6-5 and TRBJ1-4; 7 positions match TRBD1. V gave up 6 bases and J gave up 5 bases; unmatched junction bases: 9. There are 15 residues in the CDR3. CDR1 and CDR2 (germline): MNHEY, SVGAGI. The CDR3 is CASRPTGVPNEKLFF. CDR3 coding DNA: TGTGCCAGCAGGCCCACAGGGGTTCCAAATGAAAAACTGTTTTTT.

V and J are TRBV28 and TRBJ1-5; a possible D gene is TRBD1 (5 bases). The CDR3 totals 15 residues. Trimming took off 8 bases at V and 6 bases at J, with 20 bases between the two ends. CDR1 and CDR2 (germline): MDHEN, SYDVKM. The CDR3 is CASSPGGAGSQPQHF. The CDR3, as DNA: TGTGCCAGCTCTCCCGGAGGGGCAGGGAGTCAGCCCCAGCATTTT. Using reference TRBV28 and TRBJ1-5 for the parts outside the CDR3, the full variable domain is DVKVTQSSRYLVKRTGEKVFLECVQDMDHENMFWYRQDPGLGLRLIYFSYDVKMKEKGDIPEGYSVSREKKERFSLILESASTNQTSMYLCASSPGGAGSQPQHFGDGTRLSIL.

The table lists this clone with a few counts. The CDR3 sequence: CASELAGKNIQYF. DNA for the CDR3: TGTGCCAGCGAACTAGCGGGGAAAAACATTCAGTACTTC. The genes are TRBV5-4 and TRBJ2-4, with 10 bases lining up with TRBD2. This CDR3 spans 13 amino acids. J was trimmed by 4 bases and V by 7 bases; bases with no gene match: 2. Germline CDR1 reads SGHNT; CDR2 reads YYREEE (reference sequence).

CDR3 bases: TGTGCCAGCAGTCTCCGGGACACAGGGACCTACGAGCAGTACTTC. This encodes CASSLRDTGTYEQYF. V gene TRBV6-2 or TRBV6-3 combines with J gene TRBJ2-7; tentatively, D is TRBD1 (6 bases). V lost 5 bases and J lost 2, with 16 bases in between. Per the germline V gene, CDR1 is MNHEY and CDR2 is SVGEGT. The CDR3 is 15 residues long.

This chain links TRBV30 with TRBJ2-6, with D tentatively TRBD2 (6 bases). This CDR3 contains 17 residues. V lost 4 bases, J lost 2 bases, and 18 bases lay in between. CDR1 GTSNPN and CDR2 SVGIG come from the germline V gene (reference sequence). The CDR3 region has the DNA TGTGCCTGGACCCGACTGGGACTTCACCCTGGGGCCAACGTCCTGACTTTC. Amino acids: CAWTRLGLHPGANVLTF.

Turning to this clone: Within the sample, other DNA sequences also encode this same CDR3. J is TRBJ1-1 and V is TRBV5-1; perhaps TRBD1 as D (5 bases). The germline gives CDR1 SGHRS, CDR2 YFSETQ. This CDR3 has 14 amino acids. The ends were cut back, 0 bases at V and 0 bases at J, with 6 bases in the middle. CDR3 nucleotide sequence: TGCGCCAGCAGCTTGGGGGGGATGAACACTGAAGCTTTCTTT. Encoded protein: CASSLGGMNTEAFF.

The J gene is TRBJ1-1, the V gene TRBV5-5; D perhaps matches TRBD1 (5 bases). Trimming took 1 base from V and 2 from J, leaving 9 bases between them. The CDR3 sequence is 14 residues long. CDR1 and CDR2 from the germline V gene are SGHKS and YYEKEE (reference sequence). CDR3 sequence: CASSLMGLNTEAFF. The CDR3 DNA follows: TGTGCCAGCAGCTTGATGGGGCTTAACACTGAAGCTTTCTTT.

The table lists this clone with a count of one. As DNA, the CDR3 is TGTGCCAGCGGGAGGGGGGACATGAACACTGAAGCTTTCTTT. Encoded protein: CASGRGDMNTEAFF. This sequence joins TRBV6-6 and TRBJ1-1; a possible D gene is TRBD1 (6 bases). Germline V gene data show CDR1 as MNHNY and CDR2 as SVGAGI (reference sequence). This CDR3 comprises 14 residues. With 8 bases removed from V and 0 bases from J, the gap between germline ends came to 13 bases.

The chain joins TRBV5-4 to TRBJ1-1; tentatively, D is TRBD1 (5 bases). Trimming stripped 0 bases from V and 5 bases from J, with 17 bases between. CDR1 is SGHNT, CDR2 YYREEE, per germline (reference sequence). This CDR3 has 16 amino acids. CDR3 nucleotide sequence: TGTGCCAGCAGCTTGGTACGGGGCTACGAGAAGACTGAAGCTTTCTTT. The encoded protein is CASSLVRGYEKTEAFF.

This chain uses TRBV7-2 with TRBJ2-3; 12 bases line up with TRBD2. V was pared by 2 bases and J by 7 bases, with 7 bases of the junction left unmatched. CDR3 length: 16 amino acids. Germline values: CDR1 SGHTA, CDR2 FQGNSA. CDR3 region: CASSLFSSGGGNTQYF. CDR3 nucleotide sequence: TGTGCCAGCAGCTTATTTTCTAGCGGGGGGGGTAATACGCAGTATTTT.

The chain uses TRBV6-5 and TRBJ1-2; TRBD1 matches 10 bases. The germline CDR1 and CDR2 sequences are MNHEY and SVGAGI. The V segment lost 5 bases and the J segment 5 bases; nucleotides outside the gene matches: 8. The CDR3 consists of 15 residues. This chain's CDR3 is CASSRTTGGVYGYTF. The CDR3 DNA reads as TGTGCCAGCAGTCGCACGACAGGGGGCGTTTATGGCTACACCTTC.

The genes are TRBV6-5 and TRBJ2-5, with unresolved D. The V end lost 2 bases, the J end lost 1 base, and 11 bases lay between the germline ends. Germline CDR1 reads MNHEY; CDR2 reads SVGAGI. This CDR3 is 15 amino acids long. Here the CDR3 reads CASSYGMGPQETQYF. In DNA, the CDR3 is TGTGCCAGCAGTTACGGTATGGGTCCCCAAGAGACCCAGTACTTC.

This chain uses TRBV27 with TRBJ1-5; D might be TRBD1 (6 bases). The CDR3 has 14 residues. CDR1 is MNHEY, CDR2 SMNVEV, per germline (reference sequence). Trimming left V 5 bases short and J 3 bases short, with 11 bases between. This CDR3 is CASSPGVNNQPQHF. The CDR3 DNA is TGTGCCAGCAGTCCAGGGGTCAACAATCAGCCCCAGCATTTT.

The chain combines TRBV5-1 with TRBJ1-1; D gene unclear. Germline V gives CDR1 SGHRS, CDR2 YFSETQ. The length of the CDR3 is 16 residues. Trimming shortened V by 0 bases and J by 2 bases, and 14 bases separated the two germline ends. DNA of the CDR3: TGCGCCAGCAGCTTGGATGTGGAGGTGGGCAACACTGAAGCTTTCTTT. Translation gives CASSLDVEVGNTEAFF.